The clone carrying this T cell receptor beta chain came up many times. The TCRbeta library incorporated unique molecular identifiers. Using its own MiXCR run on the PCR reads, TCRdb lists one record per CDR3 protein. The sample contains about 130,000 distinct CDR3 sequences, approximately 8.7% of which appear only once. V shed 6 bases, J shed 2 bases, and the junction held 7 bases outside the gene matches. The CDR3 extends over 15 amino acids. Germline V gives CDR1 MNHEY, CDR2 SVGAGI. The data derive from a study of T-cell reconstitution after alpha-beta-depleted transplantation in children. The specimen was PBMCs, mostly from graft donor cells, collected 180 days after TCRalphabeta/CD19-depleted stem cell transplant. This clonotype originated in a girl under three years old who had a stem cell transplant for combined immunodeficiency, so the T cells may come from the graft donor. V gene TRBV6-5 combines with J gene TRBJ2-7; 10 nucleotides agree with TRBD2. The CDR3 protein is CASRSGLADPYEQYF. The CDR3, as DNA: TGTGCCAGCAGATCTGGACTAGCGGATCCCTACGAGCAGTACTTC.